This TCR beta chain was identified in a study of glioma-infiltrating T cells after dendritic cell vaccination. Time point reported: after dendritic cell vaccination, including at tumor progression/relapse. The CDR3 runs 15 residues. V was trimmed by 3 bases and J by 4 bases, leaving 15 bases between them. The germline V gene encodes CDR1 ENHRY and CDR2 SYGVKD. Profiling relied on immunoSEQ multiplex PCR, and the TCRdb table lists in-frame clones only, not all of them. This sample has roughly 100,000 clones, with 90% found just once. The receptor comes from a human donor with glioblastoma. This chain connects TRBV10-3 to TRBJ1-2; D call uncertain. Here the sequenced sample was blood, taken after dendritic cell vaccination. The CDR3 here is CAISEFEGAIYGYTF. The CDR3 DNA follows: TGTGCCATCAGTGAATTCGAGGGCGCTATCTATGGCTACACCTTC.